Sequencing of this T cell receptor (beta chain) was carried out in a study of cytomegalovirus exposure and HLA in healthy donors. Study-wide results and limits: Analysis performed later found 16,000 or so TCR beta sequences associated with HLA alleles at 0.05 false discovery rate. In an earlier analysis, most TCR beta V segments were productive about 87% or about 30% of the time.

V was pared by 0 bases and J by 7 bases, with 4 bases of the junction left unmatched. Per the germline V gene, CDR1 is MGHRA and CDR2 is YSYEKL. This CDR3 has 16 amino acids. The PCR employed 60 Vbeta primers together with 13 Jbeta primers. Authors' processing steps: About 9.9 million shared chains were among some 75 million unique TCR beta chains counted in a later analysis. The data were produced by immunoSEQ multiplex PCR, yet TCRdb's version contains in-frame clones alone and is incomplete. The V and J calls and the clone size are those of that table, but D and trimming were determined from the DNA. The sample lists approximately 120,000 clones, around 80% occurring once. As concerns this clone: Its cognate antigen is unknown.

This receptor was obtained from a woman in her fifties or sixties in good health and CMV-seropositive. The sample comprised PBMCs. This chain connects TRBV4-1 to TRBJ1-4, with 11 bases aligning to TRBD1. The CDR3 nucleotides read TGCGCCAGCAGCCAAGATCCCGGGACAGGGGGTGAAAAACTGTTTTTT. Its protein product is CASSQDPGTGGEKLFF.